This entry lists 7 T cell receptor beta chains sequenced from one sample in a study of T cell responses to AZD1222 COVID-19 vaccine. Using immunoSEQ multiplex PCR, the repertoire was profiled, and TCRdb retains in-frame clones only, with some absent. Among more than 80,000 clones, roughly nine tenths were seen once, and the ten largest hold about 2.5%. Sequencing used peripheral blood, obtained 28 days after the second AZD1222 dose. All receptors come from an adult who received the AZD1222 COVID-19 vaccine.

The gene calls are TRBV19 and TRBJ2-1; TRBD2 agrees at 15 bases. Trimming cost V 6 bases and J 0 bases; bases outside gene matches: 9. The CDR3 extends over 19 amino acids. Looked up from germline, CDR1 is LNHDA and CDR2 is SQIVND (reference sequence). This CDR3 reads CASSPGLAGGGGSYNEQFF. The CDR3 bases are TGTGCCAGTAGCCCGGGACTAGCGGGAGGAGGGGGCTCCTACAATGAGCAGTTCTTC.

The chain links TRBV6-1 to TRBJ2-3; maybe TRBD1 (6 bases). Trimming cost V 4 bases and J 0 bases, with 14 bases left between them. The CDR3 totals 16 residues. Germline assignment: CDR1 MNHNS and CDR2 SASEGT. Written as DNA, the CDR3 is TGTGCCAGCAGTGGCGAGGGACATCTTAGCACAGATACGCAGTATTTT. This encodes CASSGEGHLSTDTQYF.

This clone was recorded once. The chain couples TRBV4-3 to TRBJ2-3, with 10 bases that match TRBD1. The CDR3 contains 17 residues. Unmatched junction bases numbered 7, after V lost 0 bases and J lost 4 bases. CDR1 LGHNA and CDR2 YSLEER come from the germline V gene. The CDR3 DNA is TGCGCCAGCAGCCAAGATATAGGTGGGACAGGGGCAGATACGCAGTATTTT. Translated, it gives CASSQDIGGTGADTQYF.

V is TRBV5-1 and J is TRBJ2-5, with D tentatively TRBD2 (5 bases). V lost 4 bases to trimming and J lost 5 bases, with 15 bases between them. This CDR3 is built from 14 residues. Germline-derived CDR1 and CDR2 are SGHRS and YFSETQ. The DNA of the CDR3 is TGCGCCAGCAGCCCTGCCCCCGGGATGGAGACCCAGTACTTC. Translating it yields CASSPAPGMETQYF.

This sequence joins TRBV18 and TRBJ2-7; D is perhaps TRBD1 or TRBD2 (6 bases each). CDR1 and CDR2 from the germline V gene are KGHSH and LQKENI. Trimming removed 6 bases at V and 0 bases at J, with 15 bases between. The CDR3 loop spans 15 amino acids. The DNA of the CDR3 is TGTGCCAGCTCGACGGCGGGACACTCCTCCTACGAGCAGTACTTC. Translating gives CASSTAGHSSYEQYF.

In the case of this clone: The junction does not match germline at one end; this may be a read error. This chain joins TRBV7-7 and TRBJ2-3; the match to TRBD1 covers 8 bases. CDR3 length equals 14 residues. The V gene's germline CDR1 is SSHAT and CDR2 FNYEAQ (reference sequence). The CDR3 region has the DNA TGTGCTAGCAGCTCCGGGACAGGCGCAGATACGCAGTATTTT. Residues: CASSSGTGADTQYF.

This chain connects TRBV11-2 to TRBJ2-1, with unresolved D. This CDR3 comprises 16 residues. The germline gives CDR1 SGHAT, CDR2 FQNNGV. The germline V and J ends were trimmed by 0 bases and 0 bases, with 9 bases remaining between them. This CDR3 reads CASSLDFRNSYNEQFF. CDR3 in DNA: TGTGCCAGCAGCTTAGATTTTCGGAACTCCTACAATGAGCAGTTCTTC. Complete variable domain (other parts from reference TRBV11-2 and TRBJ2-1): EAGVAQSPRYKIIEKRQSVAFWCNPISGHATLYWYQQILGQGPKLLIQFQNNGVVDDSQLPKDRFSAERLKGVDSTLKIQPAKLEDSAVYLCASSLDFRNSYNEQFFGPGTRLTVL.